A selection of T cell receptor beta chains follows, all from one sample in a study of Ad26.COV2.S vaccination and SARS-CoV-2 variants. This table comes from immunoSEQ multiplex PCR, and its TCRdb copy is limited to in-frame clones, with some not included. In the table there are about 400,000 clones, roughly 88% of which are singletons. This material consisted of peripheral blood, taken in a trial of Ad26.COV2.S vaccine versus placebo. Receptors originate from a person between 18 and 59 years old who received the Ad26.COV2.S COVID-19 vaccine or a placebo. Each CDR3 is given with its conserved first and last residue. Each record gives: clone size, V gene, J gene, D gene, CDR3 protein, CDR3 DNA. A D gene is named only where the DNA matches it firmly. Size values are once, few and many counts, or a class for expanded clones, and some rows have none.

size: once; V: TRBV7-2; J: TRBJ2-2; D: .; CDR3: CASMTPGMNTGELFF; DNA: TGTGCCAGCATGACCCCGGGGATGAACACCGGGGAGCTGTTTTTT
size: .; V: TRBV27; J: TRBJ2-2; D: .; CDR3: CASSVTLATTGELFF; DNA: TGTGCCAGCAGTGTTACCCTAGCGACCACCGGGGAGCTGTTTTTT
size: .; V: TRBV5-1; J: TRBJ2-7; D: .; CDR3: CASSLVSGAYEQYF; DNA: TGCGCCAGCAGCTTGGTTTCGGGGGCCTACGAGCAGTACTTC
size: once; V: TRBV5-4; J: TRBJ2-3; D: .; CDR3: CASSGRTATDTQYF; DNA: TGTGCCAGCAGCGGGCGGACAGCTACAGATACGCAGTATTTT
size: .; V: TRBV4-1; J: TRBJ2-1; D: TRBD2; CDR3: CASSQPGGGSYNEQFF; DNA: TGCGCCAGCAGCCAACCCGGGGGGGGTTCCTACAATGAGCAGTTCTTC
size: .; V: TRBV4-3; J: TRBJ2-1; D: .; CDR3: CASSQGYGNEQFF; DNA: TGCGCCAGCAGCCAAGGGTATGGCAATGAGCAGTTCTTC
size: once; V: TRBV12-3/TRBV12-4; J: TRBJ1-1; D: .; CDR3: CASSFGSEAFF; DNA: TGTGCCAGCAGTTTTGGCAGTGAAGCTTTCTTT
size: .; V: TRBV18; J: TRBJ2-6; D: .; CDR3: CASSLGTFYSGANVLTF; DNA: TGTGCCAGCTCACTGGGGACCTTTTACTCTGGGGCCAACGTCCTGACTTTC
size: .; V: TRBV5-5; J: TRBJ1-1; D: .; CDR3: CASSFWGAEAFF; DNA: TGTGCCAGCAGCTTTTGGGGTGCTGAAGCTTTCTTT
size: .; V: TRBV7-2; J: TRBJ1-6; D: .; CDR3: CASSLNRDGSPLHF; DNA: TGTGCCAGCAGCTTAAATCGGGACGGTTCACCCCTCCACTTT
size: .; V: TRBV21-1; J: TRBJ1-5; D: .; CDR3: CASSRWGGGCPQHF; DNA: TGTGCCAGCAGCCGGTGGGGGGGCGGATGTCCCCAGCATTTT
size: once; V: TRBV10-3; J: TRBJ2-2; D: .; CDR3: CAISSNTGELFF; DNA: TGTGCCATCAGTTCGAACACCGGGGAGCTGTTTTTT
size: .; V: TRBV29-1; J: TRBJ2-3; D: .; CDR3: CSVGRGAGQTTDTQYF; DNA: TGCAGCGTAGGACGTGGTGCGGGACAGACTACAGATACGCAGTATTTT
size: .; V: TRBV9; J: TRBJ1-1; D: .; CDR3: CASSVGYSSEAFF; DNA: TGTGCCAGCAGCGTAGGGTACAGTTCAGAAGCTTTCTTT
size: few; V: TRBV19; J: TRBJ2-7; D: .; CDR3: CASSIDGEQYF; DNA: TGTGCCAGTAGTATAGATGGCGAGCAGTACTTC
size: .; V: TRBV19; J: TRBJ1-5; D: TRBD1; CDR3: CASGGDRDGQPQHF; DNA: TGTGCCAGTGGGGGGGACAGGGATGGCCAGCCCCAGCATTTT
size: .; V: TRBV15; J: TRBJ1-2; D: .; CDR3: CATSRDLSPGGYTF; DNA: TGTGCCACCAGCAGAGATCTTAGCCCTGGTGGCTACACCTTC
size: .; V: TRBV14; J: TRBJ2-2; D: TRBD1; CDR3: CASSKGATGELFF; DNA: TGTGCCAGCAGCAAGGGGGCCACCGGGGAGCTGTTTTTT
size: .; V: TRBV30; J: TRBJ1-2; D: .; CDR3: CAWSVLGRNYGYTF; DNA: TGTGCCTGGAGTGTACTTGGCAGGAACTATGGCTACACCTTC
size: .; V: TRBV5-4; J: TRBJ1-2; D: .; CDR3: CASSFPGVGYTF; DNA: TGTGCCAGCAGCTTCCCAGGGGTAGGCTACACCTTC
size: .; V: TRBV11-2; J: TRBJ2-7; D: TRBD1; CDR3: CASSPAGTGTYEQYF; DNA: TGTGCCAGCAGCCCCGCCGGGACAGGGACCTACGAGCAGTACTTC
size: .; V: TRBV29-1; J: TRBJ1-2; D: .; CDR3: CSVGKLAPYGYTF; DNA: TGCAGCGTTGGGAAGTTAGCCCCCTATGGCTACACCTTC